This T cell receptor (beta chain) was identified in a study of T cells in Graves' hyperthyroidism and ophthalmopathy. General study results and limits: It was a median roughly 6.5 months before onset that the model predicted ophthalmopathy. Among clonotypes expanded in thyroid above 0.001, most were also found in blood.

On this clonotype: Its target is unknown.

TCR beta CDR3 regions were amplified from RNA transcripts. Researchers ran a first-round RT-PCR on the TCR CDR3 using the HTBI primer set. MiXCR, applied by TCRdb to the multiplex PCR reads, yields one record per CDR3 protein. Of around 600,000 distinct CDR3 sequences listed, roughly 45% are singletons. Deletions cut 3 bases from V and 6 bases from J, with 12 bases between. The CDR3 runs 14 residues. The clonotype comes from an adult man with Graves' disease, either hyperthyroidism or ophthalmopathy (not recorded which). The sample taken for sequencing was peripheral blood or thyroid tissue (not recorded which). V and J are TRBV12-3 or TRBV12-4 and TRBJ1-5, with no clear D. CDR3: CASSLEAARQPQHF. CDR3 DNA: TGTGCCAGCAGTTTGGAGGCAGCTCGTCAGCCCCAGCATTTT.